A single sample is the source of the 3 T cell receptor beta chains below, sequenced in a study of PD-1 blockade in classical Hodgkin lymphoma. All trial patients relapsed after autologous stem cell transplantation. Here immunoSEQ multiplex PCR was the method, and the copy in TCRdb shows in-frame clones only, minus some. The table records nearly 60,000 clones, around 93% of them present only once. This specimen consisted of peripheral blood mononuclear cells (PBMCs), obtained before the second cycle of nivolumab. The source is a human donor with classical Hodgkin lymphoma.

The chain couples TRBV4-3 to TRBJ2-1; 8 bases line up with TRBD2. The CDR3 covers 16 residues. CDR1 is LGHNA and CDR2 is YSLEER in the germline V gene. J gave up 0 bases and V 2 bases, and 3 bases lay outside the gene matches. The CDR3 here is CASSQLSGSSYNEQFF. In DNA form, the CDR3 reads TGCGCCAGCAGCCAATTAAGCGGGAGCTCCTACAATGAGCAGTTCTTC.

V is TRBV5-4 and J is TRBJ2-7, with TRBD1 matching 10 bases. The ends lost 4 bases at V and 6 bases at J; junction bases unmatched: 10. There are 15 residues in the CDR3. Germline-derived CDR1 and CDR2 are SGHNT and YYREEE (reference sequence). The CDR3: CASSPPGQGKVEQYF. CDR3 DNA: TGTGCCAGCAGCCCCCCGGGACAGGGGAAGGTCGAGCAGTACTTC.

The CDR3 here is CASSLPKSGQGKAYEQYF. In DNA, the CDR3 is TGTGCCAGCAGCCTCCCAAAGAGTGGACAGGGGAAGGCCTACGAGCAGTACTTC. The chain has TRBV7-9 and TRBJ2-7; 9 positions agree with TRBD1. Germline V gives CDR1 SEHNR, CDR2 FQNEAQ (reference sequence). Trimming removed 5 bases from V and 2 bases from J; junction bases left unmatched: 16. The CDR3 loop spans 18 amino acids. Full variable domain (missing parts from reference TRBV7-9 and TRBJ2-7): DTGVSQNPRHKITKRGQNVTFRCDPISEHNRLYWYRQTLGQGPEFLTYFQNEAQLEKSRLLSDRFSAERPKGSFSTLEIQRTEQGDSAMYLCASSLPKSGQGKAYEQYFGPGTRLTVT.